The clone carrying this T cell receptor beta chain was picked up many times. Time point given: patch test 1, 2 weeks after DPC sensitization. Treatment here: therapeutic diphenylcyclopropenone sensitization with weekly scalp DPC. The sample is drawn from a study of human T cells and chemical hapten exposure. Single cDNA molecules in the library carried unique molecular identifiers attached during preparation. A single record per CDR3 protein comes from TCRdb applying MiXCR to the RACE reads. The table lists tens of thousands of distinct CDR3 sequences, approximately 10% of them singletons. The clonotype originates from a middle-aged man with alopecia areata. Some clones in this sample may be carry-over from other donors' samples. This specimen consisted of whole blood, obtained in connection with sensitization to the hapten diphenylcyclopropenone (DPC).

The CDR3 protein is CASSQGQGANLNTEAFF. In DNA form, the CDR3 reads TGCGCCAGCAGCCAGGGACAGGGGGCCAACTTGAACACTGAAGCTTTCTTT. The V gene is TRBV4-3, the J gene TRBJ1-1, with 12 bases that match TRBD1. The V segment lost 3 bases and the J segment 0 bases; nucleotides outside the gene matches: 5. CDR3 length equals 17 residues. Germline assignment: CDR1 LGHNA and CDR2 YSLEER.